This T cell receptor beta chain emerged from a study of human T cells and chemical hapten exposure. Time point noted: healthy volunteer bleed at 2 weeks. Unfractionated whole blood yielded the extracted total RNA. Individual cDNA molecules in this library carried unique molecular identifiers. In the original processing: Counting gave a median of around 100,000 TCRs per sample, with values ranging from about 23,224 to 700,000. TCRdb ran MiXCR on the RACE reads and lists one entry per CDR3 protein. For this entry, the V and J calls and clone size follow TCRdb and not the study's own pipeline. The table includes some 90,000 distinct CDR3 sequences, approximately 10% detected once. CDR3 length equals 16 residues. Looked up from germline, CDR1 is SGHRS and CDR2 is YFSETQ. V was pared by 3 bases and J by 2 bases, with 8 bases of the junction left unmatched.

The TCR originated in a female donor in good health. Some clones in this sample may be carry-over from other donors' samples. This sequence joins TRBV5-1 and TRBJ2-7; 10 bases fit TRBD1. Sequencing input: whole blood. This CDR3 reads CASSYGTGERAYEQYF. The CDR3 DNA follows: TGCGCCAGCAGCTATGGGACAGGGGAGAGGGCCTACGAGCAGTACTTC.